A selection of T cell receptor beta chains follows, all from one sample in a study of blood T cells in healthy people across ages. TCRdb recomputed calls from the 5' RACE reads with MiXCR, one row per CDR3 protein. The table includes roughly 1.5 million distinct CDR3 sequences, roughly 43% detected once. Sample: blood. These receptors were collected from a woman aged 18-30 years in good health. Each CDR3 is given with its conserved first and last residue. The D gene is left open where the match is weak. Clone size is not always given. Where it is, it says once, few, many or a class for expanded clones.

D: TRBD1; V: TRBV7-9; size: -; J: TRBJ1-5; CDR3: CASSRGQGKWINQPQHF; DNA: TGTGCCAGCAGCCGGGGACAGGGAAAGTGGATCAATCAGCCCCAGCATTTT
D: -; V: TRBV12-3/TRBV12-4; size: -; J: TRBJ1-5; CDR3: CASTTRGSRQPQHF; DNA: TGTGCCAGCACCACCAGAGGGAGCCGGCAGCCCCAGCATTTT
D: -; V: TRBV6-2/TRBV6-3; size: -; J: TRBJ1-1; CDR3: CASFDWNTEAFF; DNA: TGTGCCAGCTTTGACTGGAACACTGAAGCTTTCTTT
D: -; V: TRBV24-1; size: -; J: TRBJ2-5; CDR3: CATSDRETQYF; DNA: TGTGCCACCAGTGATAGGGAGACCCAGTACTTC
D: -; V: TRBV7-2; size: -; J: TRBJ2-1; CDR3: CASSPRGRGTYNEQFF; DNA: TGTGCCAGCAGTCCCCGCGGCAGGGGAACCTACAATGAGCAGTTCTTC
D: -; V: TRBV7-2; size: -; J: TRBJ1-2; CDR3: CASSLVRGLQRLDYGYTF; DNA: TGTGCCAGCAGCTTAGTGCGGGGGCTCCAGCGTTTGGACTATGGCTACACCTTC
D: -; V: TRBV7-9; size: -; J: TRBJ2-7; CDR3: CPSSLGYEQYF; DNA: TGTCCCAGCAGCCTCGGCTACGAGCAGTACTTC
D: -; V: TRBV12-3/TRBV12-4; size: -; J: TRBJ1-1; CDR3: CASSTRLAAEAFF; DNA: TGTGCCAGCAGTACACGATTGGCGGCTGAAGCTTTCTTT
D: TRBD1; V: TRBV7-9; size: -; J: TRBJ1-4; CDR3: CASSLGQGSPNEKLFF; DNA: TGTGCCAGCAGCTTGGGACAGGGGTCCCCTAATGAAAAACTGTTTTTT
D: -; V: TRBV2; size: -; J: TRBJ2-2; CDR3: CASRRAQGTGELFF; DNA: TGTGCCAGCAGACGGGCGCAGGGCACCGGGGAGCTGTTTTTT
D: -; V: TRBV6-2/TRBV6-3; size: -; J: TRBJ1-5; CDR3: CASRPYYGNQPQHF; DNA: TGTGCCAGCAGGCCATATTATGGCAATCAGCCCCAGCATTTT
D: -; V: TRBV4-3; size: -; J: TRBJ1-2; CDR3: CASSQDNRDYGYTF; DNA: TGCGCCAGCAGCCAAGACAACCGGGACTATGGCTACACCTTC
D: -; V: TRBV5-1; size: -; J: TRBJ2-2; CDR3: CASNPRERPREGELFF; DNA: TGCGCCAGCAATCCCAGGGAAAGGCCTCGTGAAGGGGAGCTGTTTTTT
D: -; V: TRBV27; size: -; J: TRBJ2-1; CDR3: CASSPPDSPTNEQFF; DNA: TGTGCCAGCAGTCCTCCGGACAGCCCAACCAATGAGCAGTTCTTC
D: -; V: TRBV5-1; size: -; J: TRBJ2-1; CDR3: CASRTGLSSYNEQFF; DNA: TGCGCCAGCAGAACCGGGTTGAGCTCCTACAATGAGCAGTTCTTC
D: TRBD2; V: TRBV30; size: -; J: TRBJ2-7; CDR3: CAWSPARTSAYEQYF; DNA: TGTGCCTGGAGTCCAGCGCGGACTAGCGCCTACGAGCAGTACTTC
D: TRBD2; V: TRBV20-1; size: -; J: TRBJ2-1; CDR3: CSSILGGYNEQFF; DNA: TGCAGCTCGATCTTGGGGGGGTACAATGAGCAGTTCTTC
D: -; V: TRBV7-9; size: -; J: TRBJ2-1; CDR3: CASSLANPSYNEQFF; DNA: TGTGCCAGCAGCTTAGCTAACCCGTCCTACAATGAGCAGTTCTTC
D: -; V: TRBV4-3; size: -; J: TRBJ2-1; CDR3: CASSHLRTDLSSYNEQFF; DNA: TGCGCCAGCAGCCATCTCAGGACTGACTTGAGCTCCTACAATGAGCAGTTCTTC
D: TRBD2; V: TRBV10-3; size: -; J: TRBJ2-3; CDR3: CAISETSSGGGTDTQYF; DNA: TGTGCCATCAGCGAAACCTCTAGCGGGGGAGGCACAGATACGCAGTATTTT
D: -; V: TRBV6-4; size: -; J: TRBJ2-7; CDR3: CASSRRGTDPYKQYF; DNA: TGTGCCAGCAGTAGACGGGGGACAGATCCCTACAAGCAGTACTTC
D: TRBD2; V: TRBV20-1; size: -; J: TRBJ2-5; CDR3: CSAKLAGASSYNEQYF; DNA: TGCAGTGCAAAACTAGCGGGAGCCAGCTCCTACAATGAGCAGTACTTC
D: -; V: TRBV7-3; size: few; J: TRBJ2-3; CDR3: CASSLTGRASRGDTQYF; DNA: TGTGCCAGCAGCTTAACGGGACGGGCCTCAAGGGGAGATACGCAGTATTTT
D: -; V: TRBV7-3; size: -; J: TRBJ2-3; CDR3: CASSLSGTRMDTQYF; DNA: TGTGCCAGCAGCTTATCCGGGACCCGAATGGATACGCAGTATTTT
D: TRBD2; V: TRBV24-1; size: few; J: TRBJ2-3; CDR3: CATSARLAGAEDTQYF; DNA: TGTGCCACCAGTGCCCGACTAGCGGGAGCGGAAGATACGCAGTATTTT
D: -; V: TRBV30; size: -; J: TRBJ2-5; CDR3: CAWSDYRGGSETQYF; DNA: TGTGCCTGGAGTGACTACAGGGGAGGGTCCGAGACCCAGTACTTC
D: -; V: TRBV7-2; size: -; J: TRBJ2-1; CDR3: CASSSRMDEQFF; DNA: TGTGCCAGCAGCTCCAGGATGGATGAGCAGTTCTTC
D: -; V: TRBV28; size: once; J: TRBJ1-5; CDR3: CASILRGGDQPQHF; DNA: TGTGCCAGCATTTTAAGGGGTGGGGACCAGCCCCAGCATTTT
D: -; V: TRBV12-3/TRBV12-4; size: few; J: TRBJ1-2; CDR3: CASTLGMALNYGYTF; DNA: TGTGCCAGCACTCTCGGGATGGCGCTTAACTATGGCTACACCTTC
D: -; V: TRBV4-3; size: few; J: TRBJ1-4; CDR3: CASSQLSPGDLNEKLFF; DNA: TGCGCCAGCAGCCAATTATCACCGGGGGACCTTAATGAAAAACTGTTTTTT
D: -; V: TRBV2; size: few; J: TRBJ1-2; CDR3: CASSALRQDPYGYTF; DNA: TGTGCCAGCAGCGCCCTTCGACAGGATCCCTATGGCTACACCTTC
D: -; V: TRBV29-1; size: -; J: TRBJ1-2; CDR3: CSVAQGGAGYTF; DNA: TGCAGCGTCGCTCAGGGAGGGGCTGGCTACACCTTC
D: TRBD1; V: TRBV6-6; size: few; J: TRBJ1-5; CDR3: CASSYRDRGNQPQHF; DNA: TGTGCCAGCAGTTACCGGGACAGGGGCAATCAGCCCCAGCATTTT
D: -; V: TRBV20-1; size: -; J: TRBJ1-4; CDR3: CSARRDKKLFF; DNA: TGCAGTGCTAGAAGGGACAAAAAACTGTTTTTT
D: -; V: TRBV20-1; size: few; J: TRBJ2-7; CDR3: CSVDRQSYEQYF; DNA: TGCAGTGTTGACAGGCAAAGCTACGAGCAGTACTTC
D: TRBD1; V: TRBV6-5; size: few; J: TRBJ1-5; CDR3: CASALGDRGQPQHF; DNA: TGTGCCAGCGCGCTCGGGGACAGGGGTCAGCCCCAGCATTTT
D: -; V: TRBV19; size: -; J: TRBJ2-7; CDR3: CASHGATSYEQYF; DNA: TGTGCCAGTCACGGAGCAACCTCCTACGAGCAGTACTTC
D: TRBD1; V: TRBV18; size: once; J: TRBJ1-1; CDR3: CASSPQWTGDTEAFF; DNA: TGTGCCAGCTCACCACAATGGACAGGGGATACTGAAGCTTTCTTT
D: -; V: TRBV12-3/TRBV12-4; size: -; J: TRBJ1-5; CDR3: CASSLVAEDQPQHF; DNA: TGTGCCAGCAGTTTAGTGGCCGAAGATCAGCCCCAGCATTTT
D: -; V: TRBV28; size: -; J: TRBJ1-4; CDR3: CASSLTVGGNEKLFF; DNA: TGTGCCAGCAGTTTGACGGTCGGGGGGAATGAAAAACTGTTTTTT
D: -; V: TRBV20-1; size: few; J: TRBJ1-2; CDR3: CSATAWGAQGYTF; DNA: TGCAGTGCTACCGCGTGGGGGGCGCAAGGCTACACCTTC
D: TRBD1; V: TRBV29-1; size: few; J: TRBJ2-4; CDR3: CSVGTGGGNIQYF; DNA: TGCAGCGTTGGGACAGGGGGTGGAAACATTCAGTACTTC
D: -; V: TRBV11-2; size: -; J: TRBJ2-1; CDR3: CASTPSGAWGRVEQFF; DNA: TGTGCCAGCACCCCGAGTGGGGCATGGGGTCGGGTTGAGCAGTTCTTC
D: -; V: TRBV28; size: -; J: TRBJ1-5; CDR3: CASIMDLNQPQHF; DNA: TGTGCCAGCATCATGGACCTCAATCAGCCCCAGCATTTT
D: -; V: TRBV3-1; size: -; J: TRBJ2-2; CDR3: CASSQYSGSNTGELFF; DNA: TGTGCCAGCAGCCAGTATAGCGGTTCGAACACCGGGGAGCTGTTTTTT
D: -; V: TRBV28; size: few; J: TRBJ1-5; CDR3: CASSVFYNQPQHF; DNA: TGTGCCAGCAGTGTTTTTTACAATCAGCCCCAGCATTTT
D: -; V: TRBV4-3; size: few; J: TRBJ1-2; CDR3: CASSQRLGGYTF; DNA: TGCGCCAGCAGCCAACGGTTAGGTGGCTACACCTTC
D: TRBD2; V: TRBV4-1; size: -; J: TRBJ2-3; CDR3: CASSPGLAGETTNTQYF; DNA: TGCGCCAGCAGCCCCGGACTAGCGGGAGAAACAACAAATACGCAGTATTTT
D: -; V: TRBV6-2/TRBV6-3; size: few; J: TRBJ1-5; CDR3: CASSYRTEPQHF; DNA: TGTGCCAGCAGTTACCGGACAGAGCCCCAGCATTTT
D: -; V: TRBV7-8; size: -; J: TRBJ2-5; CDR3: CASSYPRRGEETQYF; DNA: TGTGCCAGCAGTTACCCGAGGCGGGGCGAAGAGACCCAGTACTTC
D: -; V: TRBV5-1; size: -; J: TRBJ2-5; CDR3: CASRQDPQETQYF; DNA: TGCGCCAGCAGGCAGGACCCACAAGAGACCCAGTACTTC
D: TRBD1; V: TRBV4-3; size: few; J: TRBJ1-5; CDR3: CASSQGTGASQPQHF; DNA: TGCGCCAGCAGCCAAGGGACAGGGGCTTCTCAGCCCCAGCATTTT
D: TRBD2; V: TRBV9; size: few; J: TRBJ2-5; CDR3: CASSASGGLIQETQYF; DNA: TGTGCCAGCAGCGCTAGCGGGGGATTAATCCAAGAGACCCAGTACTTC
D: -; V: TRBV7-2; size: few; J: TRBJ2-5; CDR3: CASSRIMGETQYF; DNA: TGTGCCAGCAGCCGAATTATGGGGGAGACCCAGTACTTC